This T cell receptor (beta chain) derives from a study of T-cell memory formation after mild COVID-19. A few counts support this clonotype. What it binds is not known. From the 5' RACE reads, TCRdb called clonotypes with MiXCR, one entry per CDR3 protein. Of around 200,000 distinct CDR3 sequences in the sample, around 20% were seen once. Study-level results: Shrinking CD4+ clones resided mostly in CM and EM, and CD8+ ones in EMRA.

The source material was PBMCs or a T cell subset sorted from them (not recorded which). This sequence was found in a man younger than 35 who had mild COVID-19 (a few samples of this study predate the infection). Cell type and time point are not known.

The CDR3 loop reads CSAPGLAGGGAGTQYF. The CDR3 DNA sequence: TGCAGCGCACCGGGACTAGCGGGGGGGGGCGCCGGGACCCAGTACTTC. The chain recombines TRBV29-1 with TRBJ2-5, with 16 bases lining up with TRBD2. The CDR3 covers 16 residues. Unmatched junction bases numbered 12, after V lost 7 bases and J lost 7 bases. Per the germline V gene, CDR1 is SQVTM and CDR2 is ANQGSEA.